The clone carrying this T cell receptor (beta chain) was seen only a few times. Its antigen remains unknown. The protocol was immunoSEQ multiplex PCR, while the TCRdb copy is restricted to in-frame clones and leaves out a portion. The sample holds about 820,000 clones, 80% to 95% seen once. These data originate in a study of shared clonotypes between healthy human individuals. The study's findings and limits: A reduction in generation probabilities was seen for non-shared clonotypes relative to those shared by all four donors.

This CDR3 contains 14 residues. V was pared by 9 bases and J by 3 bases, with 8 bases of the junction left unmatched. Germline loops: CDR1 MNHEY, CDR2 SMNVEV (reference sequence). It was CD45RO-negative cells, positively selected for CCR7, that made up naive CD8 cells, with terminally differentiated effector memory CD45RA+ cells excluded. The chain links TRBV27 to TRBJ1-1, with TRBD1 matching over 9 bases. This receptor was identified in a man in his thirties or forties in good health. Sequenced: naive CD8+ T cells sorted from blood. The CDR3 is CASNRGLRDTEAFF. The CDR3 region has the DNA TGTGCCAGTAACAGGGGGCTGAGAGACACTGAAGCTTTCTTT.